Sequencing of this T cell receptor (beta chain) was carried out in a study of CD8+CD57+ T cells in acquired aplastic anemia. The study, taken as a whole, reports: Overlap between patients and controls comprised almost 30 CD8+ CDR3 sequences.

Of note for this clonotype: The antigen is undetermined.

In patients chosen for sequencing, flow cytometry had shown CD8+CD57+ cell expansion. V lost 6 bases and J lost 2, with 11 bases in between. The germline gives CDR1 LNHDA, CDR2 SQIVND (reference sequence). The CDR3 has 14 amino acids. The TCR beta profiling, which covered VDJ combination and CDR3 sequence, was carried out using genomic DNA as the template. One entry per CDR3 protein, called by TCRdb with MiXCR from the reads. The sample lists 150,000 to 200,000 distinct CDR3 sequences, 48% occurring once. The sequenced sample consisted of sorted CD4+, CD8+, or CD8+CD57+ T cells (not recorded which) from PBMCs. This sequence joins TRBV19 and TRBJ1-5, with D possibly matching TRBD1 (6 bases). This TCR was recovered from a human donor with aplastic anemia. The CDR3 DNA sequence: TGTGCCAGTAGCATCTCAGGGGGCAATCAGCCCCAGCATTTT. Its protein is CASSISGGNQPQHF. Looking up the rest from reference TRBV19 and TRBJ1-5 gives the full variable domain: DGGITQSPKYLFRKEGQNVTLSCEQNLNHDAMYWYRQDPGQGLRLIYYSQIVNDFQKGDIAEGYSVSREKKESFPLTVTSAQKNPTAFYLCASSISGGNQPQHFGDGTRLSIL.